These T cell receptor beta chains were read from a single sample in a study of immune evolution from preneoplasia to lung adenocarcinoma. Measured with immunoSEQ multiplex PCR; TCRdb has only the in-frame clones, and not every one. This sample carries 3,000 or so clones, 88% of them seen once, and the ten largest clones take 3.5% to 5.5%. The sample was FFPE invasive lung adenocarcinoma tissue. The receptors shown here come from a person between 65 and 79 years old with invasive lung adenocarcinoma. The CDR3 runs from the conserved cysteine through the conserved F or W. Fields, in order: clone size, V gene, J gene, D gene, CDR3 protein, CDR3 DNA. The D gene is left open where the match is weak. Expanded clones are given a class, and other clones once, few, many or no size at all.

>.|TRBV7-9|TRBJ2-7|TRBD1
CASSPTTGVGEQYF
TGTGCCAGCAGCCCAACGACAGGGGTTGGCGAGCAGTACTTC
>.|TRBV4-1|TRBJ2-2|.
CASSQLNTGELFF
TGCGCCAGCAGCCAATTAAACACCGGGGAGCTGTTTTTT
>.|TRBV11-1|TRBJ1-1|TRBD1
CASSRGQGGHTEAFF
TGTGCCAGCAGCCGTGGACAGGGGGGACACACTGAAGCTTTCTTT
>.|TRBV14|TRBJ2-5|TRBD2
CASSQDLIAGGLETQYF
TGTGCCAGCAGCCAAGATCTGATAGCGGGGGGTTTGGAGACCCAGTACTTC
>.|TRBV6-5|TRBJ1-2|.
CASSYLGGAFGYTF
TGTGCCAGCAGTTACCTCGGGGGCGCGTTCGGCTACACCTTC
>.|TRBV30|TRBJ1-6|.
CAWRRGVGSPLHF
TGTGCCTGGAGAAGGGGAGTCGGTTCACCCCTCCACTTT
>.|TRBV28|TRBJ1-5|.
CASSLVADNQPQHF
TGTGCCAGCAGTTTAGTGGCAGATAATCAGCCCCAGCATTTT
>.|TRBV19|TRBJ2-2|.
CASSIKTRTKLFF
TGTGCCAGTAGTATTAAGACCAGGACGAAGCTGTTTTTT
>once|TRBV30|TRBJ1-1|TRBD1
CAWMAGRGPNTEAFF
TGTGCCTGGATGGCGGGCAGGGGGCCGAACACTGAAGCTTTCTTT
>.|TRBV18|TRBJ2-1|.
CASSSEQYNEQFF
TGTGCCAGCTCATCAGAGCAGTACAATGAGCAGTTCTTC
>.|TRBV11-1|TRBJ2-5|.
CASSSEGPQETQYF
TGTGCCAGCAGCTCCGAGGGACCCCAAGAGACCCAGTACTTC
>.|TRBV29-1|TRBJ2-5|TRBD1
CSVAGTGGAGETQYF
TGCAGCGTTGCTGGGACAGGGGGCGCGGGCGAGACCCAGTACTTC
>.|TRBV30|TRBJ2-5|TRBD2
CAWSPQRGNQETQYF
TGTGCCTGGAGTCCCCAGCGGGGGAACCAAGAGACCCAGTACTTC
>.|TRBV28|TRBJ1-5|.
CASSALGTNQPQHF
TGTGCCAGCAGTGCGCTGGGGACGAATCAGCCCCAGCATTTT
>.|TRBV28|TRBJ1-5|.
CASSLVSSNQPQHF
TGTGCCAGCAGTTTGGTGAGCAGCAATCAGCCCCAGCATTTT
>.|TRBV19|TRBJ1-5|.
CASIGLWHNQPQHF
TGTGCCAGTATTGGACTCTGGCACAATCAGCCCCAGCATTTT
>.|TRBV6-1|TRBJ2-7|TRBD1
CASSAQGGPYEQYF
TGTGCCAGCAGTGCACAGGGGGGCCCCTACGAGCAGTACTTC
>.|TRBV30|TRBJ2-2|.
CAWSVRTVLRAGELFF
TGTGCCTGGAGTGTACGAACAGTCCTTAGGGCCGGGGAGCTGTTTTTT
>.|TRBV7-9|TRBJ2-1|.
CASSLEGTTYNEQFF
TGTGCCAGCAGCTTAGAAGGGACAACCTACAATGAGCAGTTCTTC
>.|TRBV19|TRBJ1-1|.
CASIGTKNTEAFF
TGTGCCAGTATCGGGACAAAGAACACTGAAGCTTTCTTT
>.|TRBV18|TRBJ2-3|TRBD1
CASSPIFDRGTDTQYF
TGTGCCAGCTCACCGATCTTCGACAGGGGAACAGATACGCAGTATTTT
>.|TRBV30|TRBJ2-3|TRBD2
CAWSSGGTSGGPQYF
TGTGCCTGGAGTTCCGGGGGAACTAGCGGGGGCCCGCAGTATTTT
>.|TRBV9|TRBJ2-7|.
CASSVASDSSYEQYF
TGTGCCAGCAGCGTAGCTTCGGACAGCTCCTACGAGCAGTACTTC
>few|TRBV2|TRBJ1-2|TRBD1
CASAPQGAQMNGYTF
TGTGCCAGCGCCCCACAGGGGGCACAGATGAATGGCTACACCTTC
>.|TRBV6-1|TRBJ1-5|.
CASRGGREANQPQHF
TGTGCCAGCAGGGGGGGCAGGGAGGCCAATCAGCCCCAGCATTTT
>.|TRBV14|TRBJ2-3|TRBD1
CASSQRTGGVDTQYF
TGTGCCAGCAGCCAAAGGACAGGGGGCGTAGATACGCAGTATTTT
>.|TRBV5-8|TRBJ2-7|.
CASSLSPGTVSSYEQYF
TGTGCCAGCAGCTTGTCACCCGGGACGGTTAGCTCCTACGAGCAGTACTTC
>.|TRBV5-6|TRBJ2-3|.
CASSLNGIGTDTQYF
TGTGCCAGCAGCCTCAACGGGATTGGCACAGATACGCAGTATTTT
>.|TRBV7-6|TRBJ2-1|TRBD2
CASSLGGGYNEQFF
TGTGCCAGCAGCTTAGGGGGAGGGTACAATGAGCAGTTCTTC
>few|TRBV18|TRBJ1-1|.
CASLTQPNTEAFF
TGTGCCAGCCTCACCCAACCGAACACTGAAGCTTTCTTT
>.|TRBV11-2|TRBJ2-3|.
CASSSPYGTDTQYF
TGTGCCAGCAGCTCGCCCTACGGTACAGATACGCAGTATTTT
>.|TRBV5-4|TRBJ2-1|.
CASIRGGYNEQFF
TGTGCCAGCATCAGGGGTGGGTACAATGAGCAGTTCTTC
>.|TRBV9|TRBJ2-3|.
CASSREVDTQYF
TGTGCCAGCAGCCGTGAGGTAGATACGCAGTATTTT
>few|TRBV6-6|TRBJ2-1|.
CASSYYGTQRRGEQFF
TGTGCCAGCAGTTACTACGGGACCCAACGGCGTGGTGAGCAGTTCTTC
>.|TRBV7-7|TRBJ2-3|.
CASSDGGVGTQYF
TGTGCTAGCAGCGACGGGGGCGTAGGTACGCAGTATTTT
>.|TRBV9|TRBJ1-6|.
CASSVGSSYNSPLHF
TGTGCCAGCAGCGTAGGGAGCTCCTATAATTCACCCCTCCACTTT
>.|TRBV6-1|TRBJ2-3|TRBD1
CASSVSTGGKTDTQYF
TGTGCCAGCAGTGTATCGACAGGGGGTAAGACAGATACGCAGTATTTT
>.|TRBV6-5|TRBJ1-5|.
CASSTNSNQPQHF
TGTGCCAGCAGCACAAATAGCAATCAGCCCCAGCATTTT
>.|TRBV14|TRBJ2-3|TRBD1
CASSLQGSATQYF
TGTGCCAGCAGCCTACAGGGGTCGGCTACGCAGTATTTT
>.|TRBV11-3|TRBJ1-6|TRBD1
CASSSTTGPNSPLHF
TGTGCCAGCAGCTCTACGACAGGGCCGAATTCACCTCTCCACTTT
>.|TRBV4-2|TRBJ2-7|TRBD2
CASSPSGSHEQYF
TGTGCCAGCAGCCCAAGCGGGAGTCACGAGCAGTACTTC
>.|TRBV28|TRBJ2-6|.
CASSPLGIGANVLTF
TGTGCCAGCAGTCCGTTGGGGATTGGGGCCAACGTCCTGACTTTC
>.|TRBV29-1|TRBJ2-1|TRBD2
CSVGAGGSYNEQFF
TGCAGCGTGGGAGCGGGAGGTAGCTACAATGAGCAGTTCTTC
>.|TRBV7-9|TRBJ2-7|TRBD2
CASSAGLAVYEQYF
TGTGCCAGCAGCGCTGGACTAGCGGTCTACGAGCAGTACTTC
>.|TRBV7-2|TRBJ1-6|.
CASSLVGGSSYNSPLHF
TGTGCCAGCAGCTTAGTGGGGGGGAGCTCCTATAATTCACCCCTCCACTTT
>.|TRBV6-6|TRBJ1-5|.
CASSYRVDNQPQHF
TGTGCCAGCAGTTACAGGGTGGACAATCAGCCCCAGCATTTT
>once|TRBV11-2|TRBJ2-4|TRBD1
CASSPRLHPTGAKDIQYF
TGTGCCAGCAGCCCACGCTTACACCCGACAGGGGCCAAGGACATTCAGTACTTC
>.|TRBV6-1|TRBJ1-1|.
CASSGEGRIAEAFF
TGTGCCAGCAGTGGGGAGGGGAGAATCGCTGAAGCTTTCTTT
>.|TRBV6-4|TRBJ2-3|.
CASSEERGDTQYF
TGTGCCAGCAGTGAGGAACGGGGAGATACGCAGTATTTT
>.|TRBV7-9|TRBJ1-1|.
CASSFSRPGGVNTEAFF
TGTGCCAGCAGCTTCAGTCGTCCCGGTGGGGTGAACACTGAAGCTTTCTTT
>.|TRBV4-3|TRBJ1-1|.
CASSQLIGTEAFF
TGCGCCAGCAGCCAATTAATCGGGACTGAAGCTTTCTTT
>.|TRBV7-2|TRBJ2-5|TRBD1
CASSFDRGRETQYF
TGTGCCAGCAGCTTTGACAGGGGCAGGGAGACCCAGTACTTC
>.|TRBV10-2|TRBJ1-1|.
CASSELDRNTEAFF
TGCGCCAGCAGTGAGTTGGACAGGAACACTGAAGCTTTCTTT